The text below deals with one T cell receptor (beta chain). Its antigen remains undetermined. Base qualities are not at hand, and no much larger clone is one base apart. The data derive from a study of siplizumab effects on memory and regulatory T cells (dated by TCRdb to between 2018 and 2021). About the study as a whole: The study looked at the effect of siplizumab, an anti-CD2 antibody, on alloreactive T-cell subsets in allogeneic mixed lymphocyte reactions made from human PBMCs.

Per the germline V gene, KGHSH is the CDR1 and LQKENI is the CDR2. V and J are truncated by 0 bases and 2 bases respectively, leaving an intervening sequence of 8 bases. Including the terminal cysteine and phenylalanine, the CDR3 comprises 16 residues. Only the CDR3 portion is preserved as DNA: 48 bases, with reading frame beginning at the first base. Broad study findings and their caveats: The suppressive function of proliferating Tregs from siplizumab cultures was not functionally confirmed. Of the alloreactive CD4+ clones that could be mapped, the Treg-derived share averaged about 63% with siplizumab compared with 25% to 30% in control reactions. Because sequences at frequencies below about 10^-5 were poorly captured, only a minor fraction of alloreactive clones could be mapped back to unstimulated subsets. A naive or memory phenotype could not be assigned to roughly 75-96% of proliferating CD4+ or CD8+ clones. Compared with memory T cells, unstimulated naive T cells appeared more diverse, and naive cells seemed to make a substantial contribution to the alloresponse. Siplizumab significantly lowered the cumulative frequency of alloreactive sequences that could be traced to unstimulated CD4+ memory T cells.

Libraries came from the immunoSEQ multiplex PCR assay. Approximately 93,000 TCR templates per sample were assayed by the deep sequencing platform. Genomic DNA extracted from sorted T cells was used for TCRbeta CDR3 sequencing. In the authors' own workflow: The R programming language was used for the clonal analysis of the TCRbeta CDR3 data. Unstimulated samples were compared with post-reaction CFSE-low samples to define alloreactive CD4+ and CD8+ clones. Regulatory or non-regulatory origin of alloreactive CD4+ clones was assigned by matching sequences to the sorted unstimulated Treg and non-Treg repertoires. TCRdb limited this immuneACCESS table to in-frame rearrangements with V and J called. A share of clones is missing; checked studies link under half to unresolved V genes, and the rest is unexplained. D and trimming come from the DNA, and the V and J calls and clone size come from that table. The sample data list approximately 100,000 clones, and 80% to 95% of these were observed just once. Under 0.2% of the sample belongs to the ten largest clones.

TCRbeta CDR3 sequencing was performed on sorted unstimulated T cells and on proliferating T cells recovered from mixed lymphocyte reactions. Fresh whole blood from around 11 HLA-typed healthy donors was used to isolate PBMCs. Unstimulated CD4+ non-regulatory T cells were FACS-sorted to map the origin of alloreactive clones. The receptor was derived from a human donor in good health. Sequenced: non-Treg CD4+ T cells sorted from blood. The sample's cell subset or site label, decoded: FACS-sorted unstimulated CD4+ non-regulatory T cells. The chain joins TRBV18 to TRBJ2-6; a weak D assignment points to TRBD1 (6 bases agree). The DNA reads TGTGCCAGCTCACCACCCTCAGGGGCTGGGGCCAACGTCCTGACTTTC. Translated, this is CASSPPSGAGANVLTF.